The 18 T cell receptor beta chains presented below share a single source sample, sequenced in a study of cytomegalovirus exposure and HLA in healthy donors. Only in-frame clones appear in the TCRdb table, and some are missing; sequencing was by immunoSEQ multiplex PCR. The repertoire holds around 49,000 clones, with around nine tenths as singletons. The specimen was PBMCs. These receptors came from a man between 18 and 29 years old in good health and CMV-seronegative.

The V and J genes are TRBV2 and TRBJ2-1; D perhaps matches TRBD2 (6 bases). Trimming left V 7 bases short and J 5 bases short, with 15 bases between. The CDR3 runs 14 residues. Germline V CDR1 and CDR2: SNHLY, FYNNEI. The CDR3 reads CASTTTGGDNEQFF. CDR3 nucleotides: TGTGCCAGCACCACCACTGGAGGGGACAATGAGCAGTTCTTC. The full variable domain, completed using reference TRBV2 and TRBJ2-1, is EPEVTQTPSHQVTQMGQEVILRCVPISNHLYFYWYRQILGQKVEFLVSFYNNEISEKSEIFDDQFSVERPDGSNFTLKIRSTKLEDSAMYFCASTTTGGDNEQFFGPGTRLTVL.

This chain uses TRBV7-2 with TRBJ1-2; the D is unclear. V gave up 0 bases and J gave up 0 bases, with 8 bases separating them. CDR1 is SGHTA and CDR2 is FQGNSA in the germline V gene. This CDR3 contains 15 residues. The CDR3 nucleotides are TGTGCCAGCAGCTTAGCCACAGCTGCTAACTATGGCTACACCTTC. Protein product: CASSLATAANYGYTF.

This chain joins TRBV9 and TRBJ2-7, with 10 bases identical to TRBD2. Germline CDR1 and CDR2: SGDLS and YYNGEE. This CDR3 comprises 14 residues. The trim removed 1 base at V and 6 bases at J, leaving 4 bases unmatched. The CDR3 coding sequence is TGTGCCAGCAGCGTATCGTCTAGCGGGAGCGAGCAGTACTTC. Amino acids: CASSVSSSGSEQYF.

The chain employs TRBV5-1 and TRBJ2-1, with TRBD2 as a possible D gene (5 bases). Trimming removed 0 bases at V and 5 bases at J, with 9 bases between. Per the germline V gene, CDR1 is SGHRS and CDR2 is YFSETQ. The CDR3 is made up of 14 amino acids. CDR3 bases: TGCGCCAGCAGCTTGGAGCCGAGGGACAATGAGCAGTTCTTC. Its translation: CASSLEPRDNEQFF.

The gene calls are TRBV7-2 and TRBJ1-1, with a tentative D call TRBD1 (5 bases). Deletions cut 6 bases from V and 1 base from J, with 9 bases between. The CDR3 is made up of 13 amino acids. Germline V lookup: CDR1 SGHTA, CDR2 FQGNSA. The CDR3 here is CASRRDRNTEAFF. The CDR3 DNA sequence: TGTGCCAGCAGACGTGACAGGAACACTGAAGCTTTCTTT.

The gene calls are TRBV28 and TRBJ2-3, with D unclear. There are 13 residues in the CDR3. Germline V gene data show CDR1 as MDHEN and CDR2 as SYDVKM. Trimming pared 6 bases from V and 2 bases from J, leaving 9 bases between. DNA of the CDR3: TGTGCCAGCAGAAGCCGAGTCACAGATACGCAGTATTTT. Its translation: CASRSRVTDTQYF.

The chain recombines TRBV7-6 with TRBJ2-1; a possible D gene is TRBD1 (6 bases). Between the trimmed V and J ends, which lost 5 bases and 5 bases, there was a span of 16 bases. In germline, CDR1 is SGHVS, CDR2 FNYEAQ. This CDR3 region has 15 residues. Written as DNA, the CDR3 is TGTGCCAGCAGCCTAACCGGGACACCTGACAATGAGCAGTTCTTC. Its protein product is CASSLTGTPDNEQFF.

This chain links TRBV10-3 with TRBJ2-6; 10 bases are shared with TRBD1. V was clipped by 4 bases and J by 1 base; unmatched bases: 4. The length of the CDR3 is 17 residues. Looked up from germline, CDR1 is ENHRY and CDR2 is SYGVKD. CDR3 nucleotide sequence: TGTGCCATCAGTGGGCGACAGGGGGCATCTGGGGCCAACGTCCTGACTTTC. Residues: CAISGRQGASGANVLTF.

The chain combines TRBV19 with TRBJ2-5; a weak D match, TRBD2 (5 bases). V was cut by 0 bases and J by 5 bases, with 10 bases left in between. The CDR3 is 14 residues long. Germline-derived CDR1 and CDR2 are LNHDA and SQIVND (reference sequence). CDR3 residues: CASSIDGRGETQYF. The CDR3 DNA sequence: TGTGCCAGTAGTATAGATGGACGAGGGGAGACCCAGTACTTC.

This rearrangement joins TRBV7-9 to TRBJ2-2, with 8 bases matching TRBD1. V lost 4 bases and J lost 6; bases outside the gene matches: 4. Germline CDR1 and CDR2: SEHNR and FQNEAQ (reference sequence). The CDR3 is made up of 14 amino acids. CDR3 nucleotides: TGTGCCAGCAGCTCGCTACAGGGGGCCGGGGAGCTGTTTTTT. This sequence encodes CASSSLQGAGELFF.

The chain uses TRBV2 and TRBJ1-1; D not certain. The germline V and J ends were trimmed by 7 bases and 7 bases, with 13 bases remaining between them. This CDR3 comprises 12 residues. Germline lookup yields CDR1 SNHLY and CDR2 FYNNEI. CDR3 amino acids: CASTAAALEAFF. The CDR3 bases are TGTGCCAGCACCGCGGCGGCCCTTGAAGCTTTCTTT.

The V call is TRBV28, the J call TRBJ1-2; 7 bases are a match to TRBD1. Germline lookup yields CDR1 MDHEN and CDR2 SYDVKM. The CDR3 is 13 residues long. Trimming cost V 4 bases and J 8 bases; bases outside gene matches: 7. CDR3 in amino acids: CASSYRGLGGYTF. CDR3 nucleotide sequence: TGTGCCAGCAGTTACAGGGGTTTGGGCGGCTACACCTTC.

The chain is built from TRBV5-1 and TRBJ2-2; possibly TRBD2 for D (6 bases). CDR1 is SGHRS, CDR2 YFSETQ, per germline. The CDR3 is 16 amino acids. Between the trimmed V and J ends, which lost 4 bases and 5 bases, there was a span of 18 bases. CDR3 coding DNA: TGCGCCAGCAGCATAGCGCCGGGACTCGAAACCGGGGAGCTGTTTTTT. Translated: CASSIAPGLETGELFF.

V gene TRBV7-2 combines with J gene TRBJ2-7; the D gene is possibly TRBD1 (5 bases). Looked up from germline, CDR1 is SGHTA and CDR2 is FQGNSA. This CDR3 comprises 15 residues. V gave up 2 bases and J gave up 2 bases, with 13 bases separating them. CDR3 loop: CASSLTTVGPYEQYF. CDR3 DNA: TGTGCCAGCAGCTTAACCACAGTGGGGCCCTACGAGCAGTACTTC.

The chain is built from TRBV15 and TRBJ2-1, with D possibly being TRBD2 (6 bases). Trimming shortened V by 7 bases and J by 4 bases, and 14 bases separated the two germline ends. CDR1 and CDR2 from the germline V gene are LNHNV and YYDKDF (reference sequence). The CDR3 loop spans 14 amino acids. The CDR3 sequence is CATIPPGVYNEQFF. As DNA, the CDR3 is TGTGCCACCATCCCCCCGGGGGTTTACAATGAGCAGTTCTTC.

The J gene is TRBJ2-1, the V gene TRBV30, with 8 bases fitting TRBD2. Per the germline V gene, CDR1 is GTSNPN and CDR2 is SVGIG (reference sequence). The V gene end was trimmed by 1 base and the J gene end by 2 bases; junction bases not matched to a gene: 4. The CDR3 loop spans 15 amino acids. The CDR3: CAWSDGGVPYNEQFF. Here the CDR3 DNA reads TGTGCCTGGAGTGACGGGGGGGTCCCCTACAATGAGCAGTTCTTC. Supplemented by reference TRBV30 and TRBJ2-1, the full variable domain reads SQTIHQWPATLVQPVGSPLSLECTVEGTSNPNLYWYRQAAGRGLQLLFYSVGIGQISSEVPQNLSASRPQDRQFILSSKKLLLSDSGFYLCAWSDGGVPYNEQFFGPGTRLTVL.

This chain connects TRBV9 to TRBJ1-1; a possible D gene is TRBD1 (5 bases). V lost 0 bases and J 6 bases, leaving 6 bases between the germline ends. The CDR3 extends over 12 amino acids. Germline V CDR1 and CDR2: SGDLS, YYNGEE. The CDR3 DNA reads as TGTGCCAGCAGCGTAGGGGGGGCTGAAGCTTTCTTT. Translating gives CASSVGGAEAFF.

This clone was counted once. J is TRBJ2-5 and V is TRBV6-1, with D unclear. The V end lost 8 bases, the J end lost 2 bases, and 12 bases lay between the germline ends. The CDR3 has 13 amino acids. Germline V lookup: CDR1 MNHNS, CDR2 SASEGT. The CDR3 protein is CASGGFVQETQYF. In DNA, the CDR3 is TGTGCCAGCGGCGGTTTCGTACAAGAGACCCAGTACTTC.